The 23 T cell receptor beta chains below were found in one sample sequenced in a study of spatial heterogeneity in lung cancer. Each CDR3 protein is one row after TCRdb ran MiXCR on the 5' RACE reads. The sample holds approximately 40,000 distinct CDR3 sequences, about 6.7% seen once. Time point defined: sample taken at primary tumor resection. Unsorted whole RNA of tumor, nontumor lung or frozen PBMC was sequenced. The starting material was PBMCs, obtained at surgery. The receptors shown here come from a female donor with early-stage non-small cell lung cancer.

This clonotype was picked up many times. The CDR3 coding sequence is TGTGCCAGCAGCTTAAGCCGACTAGCGGGGGGGCCTGCGCAGTTCTTC. Translating gives CASSLSRLAGGPAQFF. V and J are TRBV3-1 and TRBJ2-1; 14 positions agree with TRBD2. Germline-derived CDR1 and CDR2 are LGHDT and YNNKEL (reference sequence). Trimming cost V 5 bases and J 12 bases; bases outside gene matches: 12. CDR3 size: 16 residues.

V and J are TRBV7-2 and TRBJ1-1; possible D gene TRBD1, 6 bases. The CDR3 spans 14 residues. V was pared by 5 bases and J by 5 bases, with 15 bases between. Germline CDR1 and CDR2: SGHTA and FQGNSA. The CDR3 is CASSPRGGGTEAFF. CDR3 sequence (DNA): TGTGCCAGCAGCCCCCGGGGAGGGGGTACTGAAGCTTTCTTT. The full variable domain, with the rest looked up from reference TRBV7-2 and TRBJ1-1, is GAGVSQSPSNKVTEKGKDVELRCDPISGHTALYWYRQSLGQGLEFLIYFQGNSAPDKSGLPSDRFSAERTGGSVSTLTIQRTQQEDSAVYLCASSPRGGGTEAFFGQGTRLTVV.

The chain has TRBV11-3 and TRBJ2-2, with a tentative D call TRBD1 (6 bases). CDR1 and CDR2 from the germline V gene are SGHNT and YENEEA. CDR3 length: 14 residues. V lost 4 bases and J lost 7, with 13 bases in between. Written as DNA, the CDR3 is TGTGCCAGCAGCTCGGACAGCCTTAACGGGGAGCTGTTTTTT. It is translated as CASSSDSLNGELFF.

The chain couples TRBV5-5 to TRBJ1-4, with a tentative D call TRBD1 (6 bases). Germline-derived CDR1 and CDR2 are SGHKS and YYEKEE (reference sequence). The ends were cut back, 1 base at V and 0 bases at J, with 10 bases in the middle. This CDR3 has 16 amino acids. The CDR3 DNA is TGTGCCAGCAGCTTGTGGCAGGGGACAACTAATGAAAAACTGTTTTTT. This gives the protein CASSLWQGTTNEKLFF.

This clonotype occurred many times. The CDR3 here is CASSAGSSGANVLTF. The CDR3 region has the DNA TGCGCCAGCAGTGCGGGATCCTCTGGGGCCAACGTCCTGACTTTC. J is TRBJ2-6 and V is TRBV10-1; TRBD2 is a possible D gene (5 bases). CDR3 size: 15 residues. Germline values: CDR1 WNHNN, CDR2 SYGVQD (reference sequence). Deletions cut 4 bases from V and 0 bases from J, with 7 bases between.

Ten or more counts support this clonotype. This chain connects TRBV6-6 to TRBJ2-2; no reliable D call. The length of the CDR3 is 13 residues. V was shortened by 6 bases and J by 6 bases, with 11 bases between the two germline ends. From germline, CDR1 is MNHNY and CDR2 SVGAGI (reference sequence). This CDR3 reads CASSQGLAGELFF. The CDR3 region has the DNA TGTGCCAGCAGCCAAGGGCTGGCCGGGGAGCTGTTTTTT.

This clonotype was seen many times. The chain couples TRBV4-2 to TRBJ2-2, with D possibly matching TRBD2 (7 bases). Deletions cut 6 bases from V and 4 bases from J, with 21 bases between. Germline V lookup: CDR1 LGHNA, CDR2 YNFKEQ. The length of the CDR3 is 17 residues. In nucleotides, the CDR3 is TGTGCCAGCAGGCACACAGTCGGGGGGCCCGGCACCGGGGAGCTGTTTTTT. Translated, it gives CASRHTVGGPGTGELFF.

Concerning this clonotype itself: A much larger clone lies one base from this, so it may be a read error. The CDR3 DNA sequence: TGTGCCAGCTCCCTGGGGGGTCTTCAAGAGACCCAGTACTTC. Residues: CASSLGGLQETQYF. The rearrangement links TRBV12-3 or TRBV12-4 to TRBJ2-5, with a weak D call TRBD2 (6 bases). Between the trimmed V and J ends, which lost 8 bases and 2 bases, there was a span of 15 bases. The CDR3 contains 14 residues.

The chain combines TRBV28 with TRBJ2-7; 7 bases fit TRBD1. The CDR3 length is 15 residues. The germline gives CDR1 MDHEN, CDR2 SYDVKM. Trimming took 6 bases from V and 7 from J; bases not matched to a gene: 15. The CDR3 coding sequence is TGTGCCAGCAGACCCGCCGGAGACAGGGCGAAGGAGCAGTACTTC. It encodes CASRPAGDRAKEQYF.

J is TRBJ2-7 and V is TRBV20-1, with TRBD1 matching over 9 bases. The J segment lost 3 bases and the V segment lost 4 bases, leaving 7 bases of the junction unmatched. CDR3 size: 14 residues. Per germline, CDR1 DFQATT and CDR2 SNEGSKA (reference sequence). The CDR3 DNA follows: TGCAGTGCTACCCGGACAGGGGACCGCTACGAGCAGTACTTC. It codes for CSATRTGDRYEQYF.

V and J are TRBV7-6 and TRBJ1-2; D gene unclear. This CDR3 spans 15 amino acids. V was shortened by 5 bases and J by 4 bases, with 17 bases between the two germline ends. Germline assignment: CDR1 SGHVS and CDR2 FNYEAQ. DNA for the CDR3: TGTGCCAGCAGCCCTAGACCGGGAGGTAGCTATGGCTACACCTTC. Translation gives CASSPRPGGSYGYTF.

In this sample, this clonotype turned up a few times. The CDR3: CASSSTDREDTQYF. Here the CDR3 DNA reads TGCGCCAGCAGCTCCACGGACAGAGAAGATACGCAGTATTTT. The chain employs TRBV5-1 and TRBJ2-3, with D tentatively TRBD1 (6 bases). V gave up 3 bases and J gave up 5 bases, with 13 bases separating them. CDR1 is SGHRS and CDR2 is YFSETQ in the germline V gene. This CDR3 comprises 14 residues.

This clonotype was observed at least ten times. The chain joins TRBV6-2 or TRBV6-3 to TRBJ2-7, with TRBD2 as a possible D gene (5 bases). Germline V gives CDR1 MNHEY, CDR2 SVGEGT. Deletions cut 5 bases from V and 4 bases from J, with 15 bases between. The CDR3 sequence is 14 residues long. CDR3 sequence (DNA): TGTGCCAGCAGTCCCTTTTCCACTAGTTACGAGCAGTACTTC. Its protein product is CASSPFSTSYEQYF.

This clonotype was picked up many times. V gene TRBV10-2 combines with J gene TRBJ1-6; possibly TRBD1 for D (5 bases). V lost 3 bases to trimming and J lost 7 bases, with 7 bases between them. The CDR3 is made up of 13 amino acids. Germline V gene lookup returns CDR1 WSHSY and CDR2 SAAADI. Here the CDR3 reads CASSEWGNSPLHF. The CDR3 DNA reads TGCGCCAGCAGTGAATGGGGGAATTCACCCCTCCACTTT.

This clonotype has a count of ten or more. The chain carries TRBV5-1 and TRBJ2-3; D remains ambiguous. With 5 bases removed from V and 0 bases from J, the gap between germline ends came to 13 bases. The CDR3 runs to 15 residues. Germline V lookup: CDR1 SGHRS, CDR2 YFSETQ. In nucleotides, the CDR3 is TGCGCCAGCAGTCTGCCGGTGGGTAGCACAGATACGCAGTATTTT. Translation gives CASSLPVGSTDTQYF.

The sample holds a few counts of this clonotype. V and J are TRBV10-1 and TRBJ1-6; D perhaps matches TRBD1 (5 bases). This CDR3 spans 13 amino acids. Trimming removed 0 bases at V and 11 bases at J, with 8 bases between. CDR1 and CDR2 (germline): WNHNN, SYGVQD (reference sequence). CDR3 sequence: CASSESRGTPLHF. CDR3 sequence (DNA): TGCGCCAGCAGTGAGTCGCGGGGCACACCCCTCCACTTT.

This clonotype was counted many times. V usage is TRBV12-3 or TRBV12-4 and J usage is TRBJ2-3; the match to TRBD1 covers 9 bases. With V trimmed by 6 bases and J by 1 base, 8 bases remained unmatched. The CDR3 is made up of 16 amino acids. CDR3: CASRPGQGWGTDTQYF. As DNA, the CDR3 is TGTGCCAGCAGACCGGGACAGGGTTGGGGCACAGATACGCAGTATTTT.

This clonotype was counted a few times. The J gene is TRBJ2-2, the V gene TRBV3-1; a weak D match, TRBD2 (6 bases). This CDR3 contains 15 residues. Germline V gene data show CDR1 as LGHDT and CDR2 as YNNKEL (reference sequence). V was trimmed by 9 bases and J by 1 base, leaving 15 bases between them. The chain's CDR3 is CASQAGTWNTGELFF. CDR3 nucleotides: TGTGCCAGTCAAGCCGGGACTTGGAACACCGGGGAGCTGTTTTTT. The full variable domain, completed using reference TRBV3-1 and TRBJ2-2, is DTAVSQTPKYLVTQMGNDKSIKCEQNLGHDTMYWYKQDSKKFLKIMFSYNNKELIINETVPNRFSPKSPDKAHLNLHINSLELGDSAVYFCASQAGTWNTGELFFGEGSRLTVL.

This clonotype was counted ten times or more. The chain joins TRBV12-3 or TRBV12-4 to TRBJ2-7, with D unclear. V was cut by 5 bases and J by 0 bases, with 2 bases left in between. This CDR3 is 11 amino acids long. The CDR3 spells CASSPSYEQYF. Here the CDR3 DNA reads TGTGCCAGCAGTCCCTCCTACGAGCAGTACTTC.

The CDR3 reads CASSPRTGLTETQYF. DNA of the CDR3: TGTGCCAGCAGCCCTCGGACAGGCTTAACGGAGACCCAGTACTTC. V usage is TRBV5-5 and J usage is TRBJ2-5; 7 bases are a match to TRBD1. J gave up 5 bases and V 4 bases, and 11 bases lay outside the gene matches. Germline V gene lookup returns CDR1 SGHKS and CDR2 YYEKEE (reference sequence). There are 15 residues in the CDR3.

There are a few counts of this clonotype. The chain couples TRBV4-2 to TRBJ2-4, with D tentatively TRBD1 (5 bases). The ends were cut back, 0 bases at V and 8 bases at J, with 8 bases in the middle. There are 13 residues in the CDR3. The germline CDR1 and CDR2 sequences are LGHNA and YNFKEQ. The CDR3 is CASSQDRGDIQYF. The CDR3 region has the DNA TGTGCCAGCAGCCAAGATAGGGGTGACATTCAGTACTTC.

This clonotype was counted at least ten times. V gene TRBV4-1 combines with J gene TRBJ2-3; D perhaps matches TRBD2 (6 bases). In germline, CDR1 is MGHRA, CDR2 YSYEKL. V was pared by 4 bases and J by 3 bases, with 14 bases between. There are 15 residues in the CDR3. Here the CDR3 reads CASSPGAGLTDTQYF. The CDR3 nucleotides read TGCGCCAGCAGCCCGGGAGCGGGTCTTACAGATACGCAGTATTTT.

The genes are TRBV11-2 and TRBJ2-1; 10 nucleotides align to TRBD1. The junction had 7 bases not matched to a gene; V was cut back by 5 bases and J by 6 bases. This CDR3 contains 15 residues. Per germline, CDR1 SGHAT and CDR2 FQNNGV. The CDR3 sequence is CASSRDRGRINEQFF. Here the CDR3 DNA reads TGTGCCAGCAGCCGCGACAGGGGGCGCATCAATGAGCAGTTCTTC.